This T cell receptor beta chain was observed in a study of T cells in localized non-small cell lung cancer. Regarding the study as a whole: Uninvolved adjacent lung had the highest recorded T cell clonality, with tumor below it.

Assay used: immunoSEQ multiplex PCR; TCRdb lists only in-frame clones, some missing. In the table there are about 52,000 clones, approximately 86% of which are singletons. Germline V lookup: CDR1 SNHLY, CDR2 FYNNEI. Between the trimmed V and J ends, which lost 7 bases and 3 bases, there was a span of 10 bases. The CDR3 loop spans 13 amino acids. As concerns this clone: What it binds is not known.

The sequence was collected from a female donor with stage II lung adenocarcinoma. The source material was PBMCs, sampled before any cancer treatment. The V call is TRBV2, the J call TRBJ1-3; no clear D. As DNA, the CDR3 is TGTGCCAGCACGGAGATGAGTGGAAACACCATATATTTT. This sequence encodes CASTEMSGNTIYF.